This T cell receptor (beta chain) originates from a study of CD8 T cells in ankylosing spondylitis. Scientists made TCR beta libraries using quantitative 5'-RACE with molecular barcodes. A single record per CDR3 protein comes from TCRdb applying MiXCR to the 5' RACE reads. The top ten clones hold about 20% of a sample with roughly 700,000 distinct CDR3 sequences, 15% to 20% of them seen once. V shed 4 bases, J shed 4 bases, and the junction held 12 bases outside the gene matches. The CDR3 is made up of 17 amino acids. CDR1 is SGHDT, CDR2 YYEEEE, per germline. Of note for this clonotype: Antigen specificity is unknown.

Study results and limitations: Reportedly, significant enrichment of disease-linked clones occurred in matched ankylosing spondylitis synovial fluid. A TCR beta motif of eight or nine highly homologous variants seemed to mark ankylosing spondylitis blood.

The chain joins TRBV5-6 to TRBJ2-3; TRBD2 aligns across 10 bases. The sequencing input was blood, either unsorted or a sorted T cell fraction (not recorded which). The receptor was isolated from a male donor with ankylosing spondylitis. CDR3 sequence: CASSTTMEAGGPDTQYF. CDR3 DNA: TGTGCCAGCAGCACGACCATGGAAGCGGGGGGGCCAGATACGCAGTATTTT.